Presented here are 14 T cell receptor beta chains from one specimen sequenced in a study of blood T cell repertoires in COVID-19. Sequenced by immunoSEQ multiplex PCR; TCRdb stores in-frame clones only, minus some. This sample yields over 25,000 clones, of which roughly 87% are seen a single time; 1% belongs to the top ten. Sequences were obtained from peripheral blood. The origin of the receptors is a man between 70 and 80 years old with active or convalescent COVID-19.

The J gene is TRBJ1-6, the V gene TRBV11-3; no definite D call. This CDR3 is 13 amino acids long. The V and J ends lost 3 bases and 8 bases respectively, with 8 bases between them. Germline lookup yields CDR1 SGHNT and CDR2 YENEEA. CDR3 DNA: TGTGCCAGCAGCTTGGCCCCCGATTCACCCCTCCACTTT. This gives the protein CASSLAPDSPLHF.

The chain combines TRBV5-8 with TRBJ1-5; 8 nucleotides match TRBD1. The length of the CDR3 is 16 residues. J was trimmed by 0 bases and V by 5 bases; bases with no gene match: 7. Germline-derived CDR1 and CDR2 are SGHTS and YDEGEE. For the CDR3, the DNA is TGTGCCAGCAGTCCCGGGACAGGATATAGCAATCAGCCCCAGCATTTT. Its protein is CASSPGTGYSNQPQHF.

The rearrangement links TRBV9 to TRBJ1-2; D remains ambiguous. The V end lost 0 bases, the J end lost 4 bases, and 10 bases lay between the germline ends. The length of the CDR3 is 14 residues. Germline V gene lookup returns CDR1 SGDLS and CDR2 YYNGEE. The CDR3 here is CASSVEALGYGYTF. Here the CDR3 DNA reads TGTGCCAGCAGCGTAGAAGCACTAGGCTATGGCTACACCTTC.

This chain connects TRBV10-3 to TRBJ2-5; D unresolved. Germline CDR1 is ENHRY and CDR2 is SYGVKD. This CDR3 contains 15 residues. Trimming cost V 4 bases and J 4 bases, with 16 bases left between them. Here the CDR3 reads CAISGPRGARETQYF. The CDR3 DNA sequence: TGTGCCATCAGTGGGCCGAGAGGAGCGAGAGAGACCCAGTACTTC.

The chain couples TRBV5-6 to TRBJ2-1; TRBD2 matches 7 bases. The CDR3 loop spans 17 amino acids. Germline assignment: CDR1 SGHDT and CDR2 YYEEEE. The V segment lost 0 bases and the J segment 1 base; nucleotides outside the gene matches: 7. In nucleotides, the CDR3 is TGTGCCAGCAGCTTGGTACTGCGGGAGAGATCCTACAATGAGCAGTTCTTC. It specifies CASSLVLRERSYNEQFF.

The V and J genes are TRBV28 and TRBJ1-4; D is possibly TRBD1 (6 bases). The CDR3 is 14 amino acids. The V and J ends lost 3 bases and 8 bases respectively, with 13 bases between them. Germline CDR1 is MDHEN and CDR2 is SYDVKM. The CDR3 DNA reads TGTGCCAGCAGTTTGGGGGGGGCCCGGGAAAAACTGTTTTTT. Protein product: CASSLGGAREKLFF.

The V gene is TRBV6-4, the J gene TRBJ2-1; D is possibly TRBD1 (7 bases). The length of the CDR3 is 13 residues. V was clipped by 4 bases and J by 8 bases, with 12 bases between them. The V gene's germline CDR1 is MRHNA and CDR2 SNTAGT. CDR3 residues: CASSGQGGDEQFF. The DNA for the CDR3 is TGTGCCAGCAGTGGTCAGGGGGGCGATGAGCAGTTCTTC.

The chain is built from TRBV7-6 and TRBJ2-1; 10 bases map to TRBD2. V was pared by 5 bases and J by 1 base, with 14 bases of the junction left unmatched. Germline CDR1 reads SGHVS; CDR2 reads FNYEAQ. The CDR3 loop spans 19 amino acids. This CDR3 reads CASSVPSGSVSGSYNEQFF. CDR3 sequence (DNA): TGTGCCAGCAGCGTACCTAGCGGGAGCGTTTCCGGGTCCTACAATGAGCAGTTCTTC.

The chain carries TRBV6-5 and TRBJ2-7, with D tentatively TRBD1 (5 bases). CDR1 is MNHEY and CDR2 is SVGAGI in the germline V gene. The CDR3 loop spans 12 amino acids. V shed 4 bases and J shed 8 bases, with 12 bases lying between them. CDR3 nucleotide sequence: TGTGCCAGCAGTTCACCGACAGCTAAGCAGTACTTC. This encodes CASSSPTAKQYF.

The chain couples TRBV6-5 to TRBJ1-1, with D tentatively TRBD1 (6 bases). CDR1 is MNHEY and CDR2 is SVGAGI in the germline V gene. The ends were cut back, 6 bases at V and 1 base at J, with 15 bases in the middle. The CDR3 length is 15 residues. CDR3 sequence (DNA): TGTGCCAGCAGCCTCTTAGGGGGGGCGAACACTGAAGCTTTCTTT. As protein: CASSLLGGANTEAFF.

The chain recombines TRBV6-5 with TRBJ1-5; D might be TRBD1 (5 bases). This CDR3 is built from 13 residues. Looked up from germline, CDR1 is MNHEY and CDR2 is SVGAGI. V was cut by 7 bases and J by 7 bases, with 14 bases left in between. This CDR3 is CASTRGAGQPQHF. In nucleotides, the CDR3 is TGTGCCAGCACCCGGGGCGCGGGGCAGCCCCAGCATTTT.

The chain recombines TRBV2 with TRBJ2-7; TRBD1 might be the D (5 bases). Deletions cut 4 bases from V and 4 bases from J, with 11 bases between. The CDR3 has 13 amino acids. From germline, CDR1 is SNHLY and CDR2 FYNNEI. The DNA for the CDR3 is TGTGCCAGCAGTGGGGGCTCCCGATACGAGCAGTACTTC. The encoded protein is CASSGGSRYEQYF.

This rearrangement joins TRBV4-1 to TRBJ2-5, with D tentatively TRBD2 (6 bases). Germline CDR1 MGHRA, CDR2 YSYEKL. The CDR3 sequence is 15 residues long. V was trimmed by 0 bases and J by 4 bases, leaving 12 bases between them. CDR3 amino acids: CASSQDNLARETQYF. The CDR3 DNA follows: TGCGCCAGCAGCCAAGACAACCTAGCGAGAGAGACCCAGTACTTC.

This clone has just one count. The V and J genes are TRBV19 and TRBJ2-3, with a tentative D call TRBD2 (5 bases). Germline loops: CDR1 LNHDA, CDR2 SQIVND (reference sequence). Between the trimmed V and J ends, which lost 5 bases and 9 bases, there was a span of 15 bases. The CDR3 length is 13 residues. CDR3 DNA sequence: TGTGCCAGTAGTTCCCTTGGGGAGTGGACGCAGTATTTT. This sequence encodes CASSSLGEWTQYF. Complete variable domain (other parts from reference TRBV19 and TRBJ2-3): DGGITQSPKYLFRKEGQNVTLSCEQNLNHDAMYWYRQDPGQGLRLIYYSQIVNDFQKGDIAEGYSVSREKKESFPLTVTSAQKNPTAFYLCASSSLGEWTQYFGPGTRLTVL.